This TCR beta chain was captured by sequencing in a study of cytomegalovirus exposure and HLA in healthy donors. Study results and limitations: A later analysis found most CMV-associated TCR beta chains apparently HLA-restricted. Among TCR beta chains, those listed as cytomegalovirus-associated numbered 164. Because they were indistinguishable, some V segments, including TRBV6-2 and TRBV6-3, were excluded.

Germline assignment: CDR1 SEHNR and CDR2 FQNEAQ (reference sequence). Trimming pared 5 bases from V and 7 bases from J, leaving 15 bases between. This CDR3 is 14 amino acids long. For this clone: Its antigen is not identified.

The PCR had 60 Vbeta and 13 Jbeta primers. The method was immunoSEQ multiplex PCR; TCRdb's version includes in-frame clones alone and lacks a portion of them. Counted here are around 130,000 clones, 81% occurring once; the ten biggest clones make up less than 2.5%. This chain links TRBV7-9 with TRBJ1-5, with D possibly TRBD1 on 6 matching bases. Sequences were obtained from PBMCs. This clonotype was obtained from a woman in her thirties or forties in good health and CMV-seronegative. CDR3: CASSPTGGGQPQHF. CDR3 sequence (DNA): TGTGCCAGCAGCCCTACGGGGGGCGGGCAGCCCCAGCATTTT.